Listed here is a single T cell receptor beta chain. This CDR3 is 13 amino acids long. From germline, CDR1 is WSHSY and CDR2 SAAADI. Unmatched junction bases numbered 6, after V lost 6 bases and J lost 5 bases. TCRdb's copy holds only in-frame clones and misses some; the assay was immunoSEQ multiplex PCR. The sample lists about 350,000 clones, approximately 91% occurring once. These data are taken from a study of blood T cell repertoires in COVID-19. The specimen sequenced was PBMCs or T cells enriched from blood (not recorded which). The receptor's source is a woman aged 25-40 years who had been exposed to COVID-19. V gene TRBV10-2 combines with J gene TRBJ1-2, with 7 bases aligning to TRBD1. The CDR3 loop reads CASRMTGLYGYTF. CDR3 in DNA: TGCGCCAGCAGGATGACAGGGTTATATGGCTACACCTTC.